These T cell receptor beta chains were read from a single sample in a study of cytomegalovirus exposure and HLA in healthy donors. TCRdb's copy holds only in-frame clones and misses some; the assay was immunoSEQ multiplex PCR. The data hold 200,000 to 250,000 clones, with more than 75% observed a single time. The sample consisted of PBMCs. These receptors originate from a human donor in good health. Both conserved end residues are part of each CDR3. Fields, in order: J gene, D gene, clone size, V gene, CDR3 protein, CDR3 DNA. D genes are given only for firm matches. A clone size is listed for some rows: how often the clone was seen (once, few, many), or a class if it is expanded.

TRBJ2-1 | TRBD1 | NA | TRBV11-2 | CASTNPGTGDYNEQFF | TGTGCCAGCACGAACCCCGGGACAGGGGATTACAATGAGCAGTTCTTC
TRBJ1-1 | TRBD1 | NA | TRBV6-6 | CASAKQGKNTEAFF | TGTGCCAGCGCAAAACAGGGGAAGAACACTGAAGCTTTCTTT
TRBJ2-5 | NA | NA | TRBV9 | CASSVDSRETQYF | TGTGCCAGCAGCGTTGATAGCAGAGAGACCCAGTACTTC
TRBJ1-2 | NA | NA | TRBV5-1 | CASSSAGVGYTF | TGCGCCAGCAGCTCCGCGGGGGTCGGCTACACCTTC
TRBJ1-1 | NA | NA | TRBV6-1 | CASSKQGLDTEAFF | TGTGCCAGCAGTAAACAGGGTTTGGACACTGAAGCTTTCTTT
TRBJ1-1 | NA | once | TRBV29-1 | CSGYGAVNTEAFF | TGCAGCGGGTATGGGGCAGTGAACACTGAAGCTTTCTTT
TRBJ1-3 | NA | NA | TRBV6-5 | CASSAGTFNTIYF | TGTGCCAGCAGTGCCGGGACATTCAACACCATATATTTT
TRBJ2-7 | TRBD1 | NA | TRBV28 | CASGEGGTGKDEQYF | TGTGCCAGTGGGGAAGGCGGGACAGGGAAAGACGAGCAGTACTTC
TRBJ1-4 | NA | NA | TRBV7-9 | CASSLAATDYPNEKLFF | TGTGCCAGCAGCTTAGCAGCCACAGACTATCCTAATGAAAAACTGTTTTTT
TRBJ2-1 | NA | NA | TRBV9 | CASSVDQGGRGNEQFF | TGTGCCAGCAGCGTAGATCAGGGGGGCCGGGGGAATGAGCAGTTCTTC
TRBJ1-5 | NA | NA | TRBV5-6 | CASSLFQGQYSNQPQHF | TGTGCCAGCAGCTTGTTCCAGGGACAATATAGCAATCAGCCCCAGCATTTT
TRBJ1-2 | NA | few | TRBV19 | CASRGGPLLAYTF | TGTGCCAGTAGGGGTGGGCCTTTATTGGCATACACCTTC
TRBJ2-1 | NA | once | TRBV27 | CASSYNPSYNEQFF | TGTGCCAGCAGTTATAATCCCAGCTACAATGAGCAGTTCTTC
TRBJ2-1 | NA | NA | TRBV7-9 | CASSLAGDYNEQFF | TGTGCCAGCAGCTTAGCGGGAGATTACAATGAGCAGTTCTTC
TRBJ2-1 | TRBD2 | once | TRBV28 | CASSSAGTSGSASYNEQFF | TGTGCCAGCAGTAGCGCCGGGACTAGCGGGAGTGCCTCCTACAATGAGCAGTTCTTC
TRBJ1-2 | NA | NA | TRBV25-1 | CASIGTGGGYTF | TGTGCCAGCATTGGGACTGGCGGGGGCTACACCTTC
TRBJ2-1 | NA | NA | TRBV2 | CASSDSSGRNEQFF | TGTGCCAGCAGTGACAGCTCAGGTCGGAATGAGCAGTTCTTC
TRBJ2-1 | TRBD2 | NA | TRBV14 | CASSRPGTSGNNEQFF | TGTGCCAGCAGCAGACCCGGGACTAGCGGCAACAATGAGCAGTTCTTC
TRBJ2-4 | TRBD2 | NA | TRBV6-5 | CASSRLAVAKNIQYF | TGTGCCAGCAGCAGACTAGCGGTAGCCAAAAACATTCAGTACTTC
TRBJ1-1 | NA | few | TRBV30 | CAWSVGGSGSEAFF | TGTGCCTGGAGTGTGGGGGGGTCTGGCTCTGAAGCTTTCTTT
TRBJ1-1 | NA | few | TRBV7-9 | CASSLEQGGDTEAFF | TGTGCCAGCAGCTTAGAGCAGGGAGGGGACACTGAAGCTTTCTTT
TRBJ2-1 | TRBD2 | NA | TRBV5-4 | CASSLSLAGNYNEQFF | TGTGCCAGCAGCTTAAGTCTAGCGGGAAACTACAATGAGCAGTTCTTC
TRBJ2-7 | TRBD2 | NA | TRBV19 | CASSLTSILSEQYF | TGTGCCAGTAGCCTGACTAGCATACTAAGCGAGCAGTACTTC
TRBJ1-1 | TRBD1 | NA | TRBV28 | CATEQGLNTEAFF | TGTGCCACCGAACAGGGGTTGAACACTGAAGCTTTCTTT
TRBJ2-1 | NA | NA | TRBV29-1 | CSVEPTGATITLYNEQFF | TGCAGCGTTGAACCGACAGGAGCCACCATTACCTTGTACAATGAGCAGTTCTTC
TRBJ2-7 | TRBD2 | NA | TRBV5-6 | CASKWTSSYEQYF | TGTGCCAGCAAATGGACTAGTTCCTACGAGCAGTACTTC
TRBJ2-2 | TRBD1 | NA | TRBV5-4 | CASSSIDRGSNTGELFF | TGTGCCAGCAGCTCGATCGACAGGGGCTCCAACACCGGGGAGCTGTTTTTT